The 25 T cell receptor beta chains listed next were all sequenced from one sample in a study of identifying expanded T cells in peripheral blood. Clones were sequenced by immunoSEQ multiplex PCR, and TCRdb holds only the in-frame ones, with some missing. This table has under 100,000 clones, 85% appearing once. The source material was blood. The receptors originated from a person aged 18 to 70 in good health.

This clone appeared a single time. This chain links TRBV5-5 with TRBJ1-1, with 8 bases aligning to TRBD1. V was clipped by 4 bases and J by 3 bases; unmatched bases: 8. This CDR3 has 15 amino acids. CDR1 is SGHKS and CDR2 is YYEKEE in the germline V gene (reference sequence). The CDR3 protein is CASSRDGQGHTEAFF. The CDR3 bases are TGTGCCAGCAGCCGCGATGGACAGGGCCACACTGAAGCTTTCTTT.

J is TRBJ1-5 and V is TRBV2; no firm D call. The CDR3 contains 15 residues. V lost 2 bases to trimming and J lost 3 bases, with 11 bases between them. Germline CDR1 is SNHLY and CDR2 is FYNNEI. For the CDR3, the DNA is TGTGCCAGCAGTGAAACAGTACTGGACAATCAGCCCCAGCATTTT. It encodes CASSETVLDNQPQHF.

This rearrangement joins TRBV5-1 to TRBJ2-2; 8 bases match TRBD1. Germline values: CDR1 SGHRS, CDR2 YFSETQ. V lost 4 bases, J lost 5 bases, and 10 bases stayed unmatched. This CDR3 is built from 16 residues. The CDR3 loop is CASSQDGQGGTGELFF. The CDR3 nucleotides read TGCGCCAGCAGCCAGGACGGACAGGGAGGAACCGGGGAGCTGTTTTTT.

The rearrangement joins TRBV7-2 to TRBJ2-2; D call uncertain. V was trimmed by 4 bases and J by 4 bases, leaving 7 bases between them. CDR3 length: 13 amino acids. Germline V lookup: CDR1 SGHTA, CDR2 FQGNSA. CDR3 region: CASSSDGTGELFF. Here the CDR3 DNA reads TGTGCCAGCAGCTCAGACGGCACCGGGGAGCTGTTTTTT. Looking up the rest from reference TRBV7-2 and TRBJ2-2 gives the full variable domain: GAGVSQSPSNKVTEKGKDVELRCDPISGHTALYWYRQSLGQGLEFLIYFQGNSAPDKSGLPSDRFSAERTGGSVSTLTIQRTQQEDSAVYLCASSSDGTGELFFGEGSRLTVL.

The gene calls are TRBV4-1 and TRBJ1-4, with D unresolved. The V gene's germline CDR1 is MGHRA and CDR2 YSYEKL. Trimming cost V 0 bases and J 6 bases, with 20 bases left between them. The CDR3 contains 18 residues. The CDR3, as DNA: TGCGCCAGCAGCCAAGAACGGAGGACCCGGGTTCCCGATGAAAAACTGTTTTTT. Translating gives CASSQERRTRVPDEKLFF.

This clone was counted a single time. This chain joins TRBV18 and TRBJ2-7, with 11 bases lining up with TRBD2. Germline V gene lookup returns CDR1 KGHSH and CDR2 LQKENI. V trimming: 3 bases; J trimming: 2 bases; junction bases outside the gene matches: 6. The CDR3 is 16 residues long. CDR3 loop: CASSPSPSGRTYEQYF. The CDR3 DNA reads as TGTGCCAGCTCACCGTCACCTAGCGGGAGGACCTACGAGCAGTACTTC.

The V and J genes are TRBV5-1 and TRBJ2-3, with a possible D match to TRBD2 (5 bases). CDR1 and CDR2 (germline): SGHRS, YFSETQ. The CDR3 sequence is 13 residues long. V lost 5 bases to trimming and J lost 2 bases, with 9 bases between them. CDR3 DNA sequence: TGCGCCAGCAGTCAGCGGTACACAGATACGCAGTATTTT. This translates into CASSQRYTDTQYF.

The chain combines TRBV10-3 with TRBJ1-1; no clear D. CDR3 length: 11 residues. The germline gives CDR1 ENHRY, CDR2 SYGVKD. V was trimmed by 4 bases and J by 1 base, leaving 1 base between them. The CDR3 DNA reads as TGTGCCATCAGTGGGAACACTGAAGCTTTCTTT. It yields the protein CAISGNTEAFF.

About this clone itself: One junction end disagrees with the germline gene, perhaps due to a read error. The rearrangement joins TRBV7-8 to TRBJ2-6, with TRBD1 as a possible D gene (5 bases). The length of the CDR3 is 17 residues. CDR1 and CDR2 (germline): SGHVS, FQNEAQ. CDR3 protein: CASSSRGTAAGANILTF. CDR3 sequence (DNA): TGTGCCAGCAGCTCGCGAGGAACTGCCGCTGGGGCCAACATCCTGACTTTC.

The chain couples TRBV5-5 to TRBJ1-3; D is perhaps TRBD1 (6 bases). The germline V gene encodes CDR1 SGHKS and CDR2 YYEKEE (reference sequence). Trimming pared 1 base from V and 0 bases from J, leaving 14 bases between. CDR3 size: 17 residues. CDR3 bases: TGTGCCAGCAGCTTGATCCCCTTGGACAGCTCTGGAAACACCATATATTTT. Amino acid sequence: CASSLIPLDSSGNTIYF.

The gene calls are TRBV7-7 and TRBJ2-5, with a tentative D call TRBD2 (6 bases). The CDR3 has 14 amino acids. Deletions cut 1 base from V and 4 bases from J, with 10 bases between. The germline CDR1 and CDR2 sequences are SSHAT and FNYEAQ (reference sequence). The CDR3 DNA is TGTGCCAGCAGCTTAGGCGGGCGGGGAGAGACCCAGTACTTC. It translates to CASSLGGRGETQYF.

The chain has TRBV11-1 and TRBJ2-7; 11 bases agree with TRBD2. Germline V lookup: CDR1 SGHAT, CDR2 FQDESV (reference sequence). J was trimmed by 9 bases and V by 5 bases; bases with no gene match: 6. This CDR3 region has 13 residues. This CDR3 is CASSPLAGGRQYF. The CDR3 bases are TGTGCCAGCAGCCCCCTAGCGGGGGGCCGGCAGTACTTC.

The V gene is TRBV4-3, the J gene TRBJ1-6; the D is unclear. Deletions cut 4 bases from V and 7 bases from J, with 17 bases between. There are 16 residues in the CDR3. Germline values: CDR1 LGHNA, CDR2 YSLEER. The chain's CDR3 is CASSRSLTVQNSPLHF. CDR3 bases: TGCGCCAGCAGCCGATCGTTGACGGTCCAGAATTCACCCCTCCACTTT.

V usage is TRBV25-1 and J usage is TRBJ2-7; D perhaps matches TRBD1 (5 bases). The V gene lost 1 base and the J gene lost 0 bases, with 16 bases spanning the gap. CDR3 length: 17 amino acids. Per germline, CDR1 MGHDK and CDR2 SYGVNS. The CDR3 region has the DNA TGTGCCAGCAGTGAATTTTTTACAGGTGATAGCTCCTACGAGCAGTACTTC. This gives the protein CASSEFFTGDSSYEQYF.

The chain joins TRBV30 to TRBJ2-2; 8 bases map to TRBD2. This CDR3 is built from 17 residues. CDR1 GTSNPN and CDR2 SVGIG come from the germline V gene (reference sequence). J lost 6 bases, V lost 3 bases, and 15 bases had no gene match. The CDR3 nucleotides are TGTGCCTGGAGAGTTCGGGGGGGCGGTATGGAGGCCGGGGAGCTGTTTTTT. As protein: CAWRVRGGGMEAGELFF.

V is TRBV14 and J is TRBJ1-1; TRBD1 might be the D (6 bases). CDR3 size: 12 residues. Germline V CDR1 and CDR2: SGHDN, FVKESK. The V end was cut by 0 bases, the J end by 9 bases, with 8 bases between. For the CDR3, the DNA is TGTGCCAGCAGCCAAGAGGACAGAAAAGCTTTCTTT. Protein sequence: CASSQEDRKAFF.

Written as DNA, the CDR3 is TGTGCCAGCAGTTACCAGGACAGGGCCGAGCAGTACTTC. The encoded protein is CASSYQDRAEQYF. The chain recombines TRBV6-5 with TRBJ2-7; TRBD1 matches 8 bases. The length of the CDR3 is 13 residues. Trimming cost V 2 bases and J 6 bases; bases outside gene matches: 3. Per germline, CDR1 MNHEY and CDR2 SVGAGI.

The chain uses TRBV19 and TRBJ1-1; 11 bases map to TRBD1. Germline assignment: CDR1 LNHDA and CDR2 SQIVND (reference sequence). The CDR3 extends over 14 amino acids. J was trimmed by 3 bases and V by 5 bases; bases with no gene match: 2. This CDR3 reads CASSSGQGDTEAFF. CDR3 bases: TGTGCCAGTAGTTCGGGACAGGGGGACACTGAAGCTTTCTTT.

This clone was recorded a few times. The rearrangement links TRBV5-1 to TRBJ2-7; weak D call: TRBD1 (6 bases). CDR3 length: 14 amino acids. CDR1 and CDR2 from the germline V gene are SGHRS and YFSETQ. V shed 0 bases and J shed 6 bases, with 13 bases lying between them. The CDR3 reads CASSLGTEISEQYF. The CDR3 DNA reads as TGCGCCAGCAGCTTGGGGACAGAGATAAGCGAGCAGTACTTC.

There are a few counts of this clone. CDR3 bases: TGTGCCAGCAGACTCCTTTCGGCGTATAATTCACCCCTCCACTTT. Its protein is CASRLLSAYNSPLHF. The V call is TRBV28, the J call TRBJ1-6, with D unclear. CDR1 is MDHEN, CDR2 SYDVKM, per germline. The CDR3 has 15 residues. Trimming took 6 bases from V and 4 from J, leaving 13 bases between them.

The rearrangement uses TRBV7-2 and TRBJ2-5; tentative D call: TRBD1 (6 bases). The closer fit of TRBJ2-7 to the DNA end suggests the J call may be wrong. There are 16 residues in the CDR3. The V gene's germline CDR1 is SGHTA and CDR2 FQGNSA. In nucleotides, the CDR3 is TGTGCCAGCAGCCTAACACGGGACATCGGACCCTACGAGCAGTACTTC. This codes for CASSLTRDIGPYEQYF.

Comments on this clone: The germline gene is not matched at one end of the junction; a read error may be the cause. The rearrangement links TRBV27 to TRBJ1-1, with unresolved D. CDR1 is MNHEY and CDR2 is SMNVEV in the germline V gene (reference sequence). The CDR3 length is 16 residues. The DNA of the CDR3 is TGTGCCAGCAGTCTATCCGGGCCCAAGAGGAACACTGAAGCTTTCTTT. It encodes CASSLSGPKRNTEAFF.

The table lists this clone with a count of one. The J gene is TRBJ2-1, the V gene TRBV7-2; 10 bases are a match to TRBD2. In germline, CDR1 is SGHTA, CDR2 FQGNSA. With 5 bases clipped from V and 14 bases from J, the junction kept 6 bases outside the gene matches. The CDR3 is 12 amino acids. The CDR3 nucleotides read TGTGCCAGCAGCAGGATTAGCGGGGGGAAGTTCTTC. This codes for CASSRISGGKFF.

The CDR3 DNA sequence: TGCGCCAGCAGCCTCTTGACCCAACCGACCTATGGCTACACCTTC. Protein product: CASSLLTQPTYGYTF. V is TRBV5-1 and J is TRBJ1-2, with no clear D. The CDR3 totals 15 residues. The V end lost 4 bases, the J end lost 4 bases, and 17 bases lay between the germline ends. Germline CDR1 SGHRS, CDR2 YFSETQ.

This chain connects TRBV11-2 to TRBJ2-7, with 8 bases lining up with TRBD1. Germline V gene sequence: CDR1 SGHAT, CDR2 FQNNGV. The length of the CDR3 is 14 residues. Unmatched junction bases numbered 6, after V lost 6 bases and J lost 2 bases. In DNA form, the CDR3 reads TGTGCCAGCAGACCTACGACAGGGGCCTACGAGCAGTACTTC. It yields the protein CASRPTTGAYEQYF. Based on the CDR3 plus reference TRBV11-2 and TRBJ2-7, the full variable domain is EAGVAQSPRYKIIEKRQSVAFWCNPISGHATLYWYQQILGQGPKLLIQFQNNGVVDDSQLPKDRFSAERLKGVDSTLKIQPAKLEDSAVYLCASRPTTGAYEQYFGPGTRLTVT.